This T cell receptor (beta chain) stems from a study of cytomegalovirus exposure and HLA in healthy donors. Study-wide results and limits: Indistinguishability led to the exclusion of some V segments, TRBV6-2 and TRBV6-3 included.

As to this clone: The antigen is unknown.

PCR primers comprised 60 Vbeta and 13 Jbeta primers. Sequencing was performed with immunoSEQ multiplex PCR; in TCRdb, only in-frame clones are kept and a portion is missing. The table has approximately 70,000 clones, 74% seen once; the top ten hold 11%. This CDR3 has 16 amino acids. Germline V lookup: CDR1 SGHAT, CDR2 FQNNGV. Trimming removed 5 bases from V and 5 bases from J; junction bases left unmatched: 4. The V gene is TRBV11-2, the J gene TRBJ2-2; 14 nucleotides line up with TRBD2. The sequence came from a human donor in good health. Sequenced material: PBMCs. This CDR3 is CASSPRLAGGTGELFF. As DNA, the CDR3 is TGTGCCAGCAGCCCCCGACTAGCGGGAGGGACCGGGGAGCTGTTTTTT.